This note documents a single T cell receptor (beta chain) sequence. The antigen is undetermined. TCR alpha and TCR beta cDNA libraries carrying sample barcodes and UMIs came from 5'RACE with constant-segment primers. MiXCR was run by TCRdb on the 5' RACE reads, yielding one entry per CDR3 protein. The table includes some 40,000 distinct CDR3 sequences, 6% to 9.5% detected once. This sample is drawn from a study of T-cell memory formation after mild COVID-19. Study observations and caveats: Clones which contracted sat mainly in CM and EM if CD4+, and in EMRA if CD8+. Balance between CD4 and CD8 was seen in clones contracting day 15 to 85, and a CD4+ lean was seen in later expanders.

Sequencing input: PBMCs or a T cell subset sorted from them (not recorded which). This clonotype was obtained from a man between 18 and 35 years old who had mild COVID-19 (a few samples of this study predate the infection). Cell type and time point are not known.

This chain's CDR3 is CAWSPGPGGTEAFF. The CDR3 coding sequence is TGTGCCTGGAGTCCCGGTCCAGGGGGGACTGAAGCTTTCTTT. The chain employs TRBV30 and TRBJ1-1, with 7 bases matching TRBD1. The germline V gene has CDR1 GTSNPN and CDR2 SVGIG (reference sequence). CDR3 length: 14 amino acids. V shed 2 bases and J 5 bases; nucleotides not matched to a gene: 8.